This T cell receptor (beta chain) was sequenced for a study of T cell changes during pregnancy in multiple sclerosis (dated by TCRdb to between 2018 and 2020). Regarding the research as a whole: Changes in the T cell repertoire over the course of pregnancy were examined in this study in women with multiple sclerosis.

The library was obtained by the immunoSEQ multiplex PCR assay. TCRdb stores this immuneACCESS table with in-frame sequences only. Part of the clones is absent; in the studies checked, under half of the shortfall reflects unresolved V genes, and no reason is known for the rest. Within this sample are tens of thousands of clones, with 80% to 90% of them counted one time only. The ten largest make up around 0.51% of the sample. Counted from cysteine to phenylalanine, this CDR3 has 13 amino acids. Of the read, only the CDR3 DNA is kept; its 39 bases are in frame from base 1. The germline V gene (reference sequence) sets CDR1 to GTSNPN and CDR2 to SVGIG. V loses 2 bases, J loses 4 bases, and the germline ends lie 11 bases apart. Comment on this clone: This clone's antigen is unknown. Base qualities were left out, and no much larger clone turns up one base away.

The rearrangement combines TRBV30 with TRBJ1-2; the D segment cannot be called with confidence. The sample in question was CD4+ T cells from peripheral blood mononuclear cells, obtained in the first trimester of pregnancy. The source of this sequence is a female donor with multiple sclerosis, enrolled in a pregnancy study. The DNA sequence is TGTGCCTGGAGTCCCGACGGGGTCTATGGCTACACCTTC. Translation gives CAWSPDGVYGYTF.